The present T cell receptor (beta chain) was sequenced within a study of T cell changes during pregnancy in multiple sclerosis. Sequencing was performed with immunoSEQ multiplex PCR; in TCRdb, only in-frame clones are kept and a portion is missing. The sample holds around 65,000 clones; around 90% are singletons and the top ten take roughly 1.7%. This receptor was obtained from a female donor with multiple sclerosis, enrolled in a pregnancy study. The sequencing used peripheral blood, collected in the first trimester of pregnancy.

The CDR3 DNA is TGTGCCAGCAGCTCAGGACTAAAGGAGCAGTTCTTC. This sequence encodes CASSSGLKEQFF. The chain employs TRBV7-9 and TRBJ2-1; a possible D gene is TRBD2 (6 bases). From germline, CDR1 is SEHNR and CDR2 FQNEAQ (reference sequence). The V and J ends lost 4 bases and 10 bases respectively, with 11 bases between them. CDR3 size: 12 residues.